One and the same sample provided the 27 T cell receptor beta chains below, sequenced in a study of vaccination effects on CD4 cells after COVID-19. Peptide-pool stimulation followed by sequencing identified expanded antigen-specific CD4+ clonotypes in the ViraFEST assay. The culture ran for 9 to 11 days, and then CD4+ T cells were isolated. Participants were given two doses of BNT162b2 or mRNA-1273 vaccine. Antigen specificity for these receptors is unknown. Here immunoSEQ multiplex PCR was the method, and the copy in TCRdb shows in-frame clones only, minus some. Of over 50,000 clones listed, about 80% are singletons. Sample: CD4+ T cells from PBMCs cultured with HCoV-229E spike peptides, taken after COVID-19 vaccination. The receptors shown here come from a human donor who received a COVID-19 vaccine.

The V gene is TRBV19, the J gene TRBJ2-3; the D call may be TRBD1 or TRBD2 (5 bases each). The germline V gene has CDR1 LNHDA and CDR2 SQIVND (reference sequence). Trimming removed 8 bases from V and 7 bases from J, with 16 bases in between. There are 13 residues in the CDR3. The CDR3 DNA follows: TGTGCCAGTTCGGACTTTAGGGGTAATACGCAGTATTTT. This encodes CASSDFRGNTQYF. Filled out from reference TRBV19 and TRBJ2-3, the complete variable domain reads DGGITQSPKYLFRKEGQNVTLSCEQNLNHDAMYWYRQDPGQGLRLIYYSQIVNDFQKGDIAEGYSVSREKKESFPLTVTSAQKNPTAFYLCASSDFRGNTQYFGPGTRLTVL.

The rearrangement uses TRBV27 and TRBJ2-1; no clear D gene. Trimming removed 2 bases at V and 0 bases at J, with 14 bases between. The germline V gene encodes CDR1 MNHEY and CDR2 SMNVEV (reference sequence). The CDR3 has 17 residues. CDR3 sequence: CASSLKAHWGSYNEQFF. The CDR3 DNA reads TGTGCCAGCAGTTTAAAAGCCCACTGGGGCTCCTACAATGAGCAGTTCTTC.

J is TRBJ2-5 and V is TRBV7-8, with 7 bases identical to TRBD1. V gave up 5 bases and J gave up 2 bases; unmatched junction bases: 5. Looked up from germline, CDR1 is SGHVS and CDR2 is FQNEAQ. The CDR3 loop spans 14 amino acids. Here the CDR3 DNA reads TGTGCCAGCAGCATAATGACAGGGCAAGAGACCCAGTACTTC. This encodes CASSIMTGQETQYF.

V and J are TRBV4-3 and TRBJ2-4, with D unresolved. V was pared by 0 bases and J by 5 bases, with 14 bases between. The CDR3 extends over 16 amino acids. Germline loops: CDR1 LGHNA, CDR2 YSLEER. CDR3 region: CASSQDPQPAQNIQYF. CDR3 DNA sequence: TGCGCCAGCAGCCAAGATCCTCAGCCAGCGCAAAACATTCAGTACTTC.

This chain uses TRBV5-1 with TRBJ1-4, with no clear D. Germline CDR1 is SGHRS and CDR2 is YFSETQ. CDR3 length equals 12 residues. V lost 1 base to trimming and J lost 8 bases, with 6 bases between them. The CDR3: CASSLNWEKLFF. Written as DNA, the CDR3 is TGCGCCAGCAGCTTGAACTGGGAAAAACTGTTTTTT. Together with reference TRBV5-1 and TRBJ1-4, the CDR3 gives the full variable domain: KAGVTQTPRYLIKTRGQQVTLSCSPISGHRSVSWYQQTPGQGLQFLFEYFSETQRNKGNFPGRFSGRQFSNSRSEMNVSTLELGDSALYLCASSLNWEKLFFGSGTQLSVL.

This sequence joins TRBV10-2 and TRBJ1-3; D may be TRBD1 (5 bases). Germline CDR1 WSHSY, CDR2 SAAADI. This CDR3 comprises 15 residues. V lost 3 bases and J lost 0, with 9 bases in between. The CDR3 reads CASSDRASSGNTIYF. The CDR3 DNA follows: TGCGCCAGCAGTGACAGGGCAAGCTCTGGAAACACCATATATTTT.

The CDR3 DNA reads TGCGCCAGCAGCACTGGGCCGAGTGGGAGCTCCTATAATTCACCCCTCCACTTT. This codes for CASSTGPSGSSYNSPLHF. The chain employs TRBV5-1 and TRBJ1-6; no reliable D call. The V end was cut by 4 bases, the J end by 0 bases, with 17 bases between. Germline V gene lookup returns CDR1 SGHRS and CDR2 YFSETQ. The CDR3 spans 18 residues.

The V gene is TRBV24-1, the J gene TRBJ2-3; perhaps D is TRBD1 or TRBD2 (7 bases each). V lost 0 bases and J lost 3, with 15 bases in between. This CDR3 comprises 17 residues. Germline assignment: CDR1 KGHDR and CDR2 SFDVKD. The CDR3, as DNA: TGTGCCACCAGTGATTTGAGGGAGGGGGCGAGTACAGATACGCAGTATTTT. Its protein is CATSDLREGASTDTQYF.

This clone has just a few counts. The rearrangement links TRBV6-6 to TRBJ1-5, with TRBD1 as a possible D gene (6 bases). This CDR3 is 15 amino acids long. The V gene's germline CDR1 is MNHNY and CDR2 SVGAGI (reference sequence). The ends were cut back, 5 bases at V and 1 base at J, with 12 bases in the middle. In DNA, the CDR3 is TGTGCCAGCAGTCGCCCTCAGGGGAGCAATCAGCCCCAGCATTTT. Translating it yields CASSRPQGSNQPQHF.

V gene TRBV29-1 combines with J gene TRBJ1-2, with D uncertain. V was clipped by 4 bases and J by 4 bases, with 10 bases between them. This CDR3 spans 12 amino acids. Per the germline V gene, CDR1 is SQVTM and CDR2 is ANQGSEA. In DNA, the CDR3 is TGCAGCGTTGCTTGGGGATCCTATGGCTACACCTTC. It is translated as CSVAWGSYGYTF. The full variable domain, in which reference TRBV29-1 and TRBJ1-2 provide the parts outside the CDR3, is SAVISQKPSRDICQRGTSLTIQCQVDSQVTMMFWYRQQPGQSLTLIATANQGSEATYESGFVIDKFPISRPNLTFSTLTVSNMSPEDSSIYLCSVAWGSYGYTFGSGTRLTVV.

The table lists this clone with a few counts. The CDR3 sequence is CASSRDSTEAFF. CDR3 sequence (DNA): TGTGCCAGCAGCCGGGACAGCACTGAAGCTTTCTTT. The V and J genes are TRBV6-5 and TRBJ1-1; 7 positions match TRBD1. The V gene end was trimmed by 6 bases and the J gene end by 4 bases; junction bases not matched to a gene: 2. Looked up from germline, CDR1 is MNHEY and CDR2 is SVGAGI. The CDR3 consists of 12 residues.

This rearrangement joins TRBV25-1 to TRBJ2-1; no definite D call. Trimming cost V 7 bases and J 8 bases, with 15 bases left between them. This CDR3 comprises 13 residues. Germline V CDR1 and CDR2: MGHDK, SYGVNS. The CDR3 here is CASTLGTNHEQFF. CDR3 nucleotide sequence: TGTGCCAGCACCCTCGGCACGAACCATGAGCAGTTCTTC.

The chain employs TRBV9 and TRBJ2-1; the match to TRBD2 covers 7 bases. The CDR3 is made up of 14 amino acids. Germline CDR1 is SGDLS and CDR2 is YYNGEE. The junction had 7 bases not matched to a gene; V was cut back by 2 bases and J by 8 bases. CDR3 bases: TGTGCCAGCAGCGTTAGACTAGCACGCGATGAGCAGTTCTTC. Translated: CASSVRLARDEQFF.

The chain has TRBV11-3 and TRBJ2-3; 13 bases map to TRBD2. Germline values: CDR1 SGHNT, CDR2 YENEEA. The CDR3 consists of 15 residues. Unmatched junction bases numbered 5, after V lost 5 bases and J lost 6 bases. The CDR3 DNA sequence: TGTGCCAGCAGCCCGGGACTAGCGGGGATCGATACGCAGTATTTT. Translation: CASSPGLAGIDTQYF.

This clone was recorded only once. Other DNA sequences within the sample encode an identical CDR3. This chain joins TRBV7-3 and TRBJ2-3; no clear D. There are 12 residues in the CDR3. The V end lost 4 bases, the J end lost 2 bases, and 4 bases lay between the germline ends. CDR1 is SGHTA and CDR2 is FQGTGA in the germline V gene. Here the CDR3 DNA reads TGTGCCAGCAGCTCATACACAGATACGCAGTATTTT. Encoded protein: CASSSYTDTQYF.

The V and J genes are TRBV5-6 and TRBJ2-5; the match to TRBD2 covers 11 bases. V lost 0 bases to trimming and J lost 0 bases; unmatched junction nucleotides: 7. The V gene's germline CDR1 is SGHDT and CDR2 YYEEEE. CDR3 length equals 18 residues. CDR3 residues: CASSLGLAGRRYQETQYF. CDR3 DNA: TGTGCCAGCAGCTTGGGACTAGCGGGGCGCCGGTACCAAGAGACCCAGTACTTC.

The chain employs TRBV5-6 and TRBJ2-7, with a weak D call TRBD2 (5 bases). CDR3 length equals 16 residues. Germline V gene sequence: CDR1 SGHDT, CDR2 YYEEEE. V lost 1 base to trimming and J lost 2 bases, with 16 bases between them. The CDR3 protein is CASSLRAPPGAYEQYV. In DNA form, the CDR3 reads TGTGCCAGCAGCTTGAGGGCCCCACCCGGGGCCTACGAGCAGTACGTC.

The DNA of the CDR3 is TGTGCCAGCAGGCAGGGTTCTGCCTACGAGCAGTACGTC. Translated: CASRQGSAYEQYV. The V call is TRBV2, the J call TRBJ2-7; TRBD1 might be the D (5 bases). V lost 6 bases, J lost 2 bases, and 11 bases lay in between. Germline V gene lookup returns CDR1 SNHLY and CDR2 FYNNEI. The CDR3 has 13 residues.

The count of this clone is one. Other nucleotide sequences from this sample produce the same CDR3. The chain has TRBV29-1 and TRBJ1-4; 8 bases align to TRBD1. With 6 bases clipped from V and 2 bases from J, the junction kept 5 bases outside the gene matches. This CDR3 comprises 14 residues. Germline V gene data show CDR1 as SQVTM and CDR2 as ANQGSEA. The CDR3 nucleotides read TGCAGCGTCGCAGACAGGGGTACTAATGAAAAACTGTTTTTT. This translates into CSVADRGTNEKLFF.

CDR3 coding DNA: TGTGCCAGCAGTTACTTTGACAGGGTGAACACTGAAGCTTTCTTT. Amino acids: CASSYFDRVNTEAFF. J is TRBJ1-1 and V is TRBV6-2 or TRBV6-3; 7 bases match TRBD1. The CDR3 spans 15 residues. After removal of 1 base from V and 0 bases from J, the junction contained 2 bases not matched to a gene. Germline values: CDR1 MNHEY, CDR2 SVGEGT.

This chain joins TRBV19 and TRBJ1-1, with a weak D call TRBD1 (5 bases). There are 16 residues in the CDR3. Germline values: CDR1 LNHDA, CDR2 SQIVND (reference sequence). The V and J ends lost 5 bases and 0 bases respectively, with 16 bases between them. The CDR3, as DNA: TGTGCCAGTAGTCTCACCCTGGGACGGCTGAACACTGAAGCTTTCTTT. Translation: CASSLTLGRLNTEAFF. Based on the CDR3 plus reference TRBV19 and TRBJ1-1, the full variable domain is DGGITQSPKYLFRKEGQNVTLSCEQNLNHDAMYWYRQDPGQGLRLIYYSQIVNDFQKGDIAEGYSVSREKKESFPLTVTSAQKNPTAFYLCASSLTLGRLNTEAFFGQGTRLTVV.

This rearrangement joins TRBV18 to TRBJ1-6; D gene uncertain. CDR1 is KGHSH and CDR2 is LQKENI in the germline V gene. CDR3 length: 16 amino acids. Trimming left V 3 bases short and J 0 bases short, with 9 bases between. CDR3 amino acids: CASSPSTSSYNSPLHF. The CDR3 nucleotides read TGTGCCAGCTCACCGTCGACAAGCTCCTATAATTCACCCCTCCACTTT. The variable domain in full, with the rest retrieved from reference TRBV18 and TRBJ1-6, is NAGVMQNPRHLVRRRGQEARLRCSPMKGHSHVYWYRQLPEEGLKFMVYLQKENIIDESGMPKERFSAEFPKEGPSILRIQQVVRGDSAAYFCASSPSTSSYNSPLHFGNGTRLTVT.

The chain recombines TRBV5-1 with TRBJ2-7; D unresolved. The CDR3 spans 12 residues. V lost 3 bases, J lost 3 bases, and 7 bases lay in between. CDR1 and CDR2 (germline): SGHRS, YFSETQ. The CDR3 coding sequence is TGCGCCAGCAGCTCACAGAACTACGAGCAGTACGTC. Amino acid sequence: CASSSQNYEQYV.

This clone was picked up a small number of times. V is TRBV7-3 and J is TRBJ1-1; 10 bases match TRBD1. Germline trimming cut 5 bases from V and 0 bases from J; bases unmatched to any gene: 6. Per germline, CDR1 SGHTA and CDR2 FQGTGA. The CDR3 runs 16 residues. The CDR3 DNA reads TGTGCCAGCAGCAATCGGACAGGGGGGATGAACACTGAAGCTTTCTTT. Encoded protein: CASSNRTGGMNTEAFF.

The V call is TRBV3-1 (or the pseudogene TRBV3-2), the J call TRBJ1-6; 8 nucleotides line up with TRBD1. The length of the CDR3 is 15 residues. Per the germline V gene, CDR1 is LGHDT and CDR2 is YNNKEL (reference sequence). V gave up 5 bases and J gave up 10 bases; unmatched junction bases: 10. CDR3 loop: CASSTQGGARSPLHF. In nucleotides, the CDR3 is TGTGCCAGCAGCACACAGGGGGGGGCTAGGTCACCCCTCCACTTT.

This clone was counted only a few times. The rearrangement uses TRBV5-5 and TRBJ1-1; D is unclear. V lost 2 bases and J lost 1, with 6 bases in between. This CDR3 spans 13 amino acids. Germline assignment: CDR1 SGHKS and CDR2 YYEKEE (reference sequence). DNA of the CDR3: TGTGCCAGCAGCTTTCTATCGAACACTGAAGCTTTCTTT. Translation gives CASSFLSNTEAFF.

J is TRBJ1-4 and V is TRBV25-1; D unresolved. V lost 3 bases to trimming and J lost 5 bases, with 10 bases between them. Germline V gene data show CDR1 as MGHDK and CDR2 as SYGVNS. The CDR3 is 14 residues long. The CDR3 reads CASSEVSPNEKLFF. CDR3 DNA: TGTGCCAGCAGTGAGGTCAGCCCAAATGAAAAACTGTTTTTT.